The 5 T cell receptor beta chains given below trace back to one sample, sequenced in a study of regulatory T cells in long-lasting Graves disease. Time point: persistent/refractory GD, antithyroid drugs over 5 years with positive TRAb. Isolated PBMC RNA provided the starting material for the TCR library. With iRepertoire HTBI primers and Arm-PCR of CDR3 regions, TCR beta libraries were built. TCRdb reprocessed the multiplex PCR reads with MiXCR, giving one entry per CDR3 protein. The sample includes some 330,000 distinct CDR3 sequences, roughly 25% of them seen just once. The specimen comprised peripheral blood mononuclear cells (PBMCs), sampled when the disease was refractory, from a patient treated with antithyroid drugs. These receptors originate from a woman between 35 and 50 years old with Graves disease.

The chain joins TRBV5-4 to TRBJ2-2, with no clear D. Per germline, CDR1 SGHNT and CDR2 YYREEE (reference sequence). This CDR3 contains 21 residues. V was trimmed by 4 bases and J by 4 bases, leaving 32 bases between them. CDR3 in amino acids: CASSIHPRVAKQCRGTGELFF. CDR3 sequence (DNA): TGTGCCAGCAGCATCCACCCCCGGGTAGCAAAACAGTGCCGTGGCACCGGGGAGCTGTTTTTT.

In its sample, this clonotype was seen a few times. The rearrangement links TRBV5-1 to TRBJ1-1, with 7 bases aligning to TRBD1. The germline V gene has CDR1 SGHRS and CDR2 YFSETQ. Losses at the gene ends were 5 bases for V and 1 base for J; bases not matched to a gene: 8. The CDR3 totals 15 residues. The CDR3 is CASRHGTASNTEAFF. CDR3 DNA sequence: TGCGCCAGCAGACACGGGACAGCCTCGAACACTGAAGCTTTCTTT.

The chain joins TRBV2 to TRBJ2-1; TRBD2 matches at 8 bases. V gave up 3 bases and J gave up 4 bases; unmatched junction bases: 5. The germline CDR1 and CDR2 sequences are SNHLY and FYNNEI. This CDR3 comprises 15 residues. The CDR3 is CASSDPPSGYNEQFF. CDR3 DNA: TGTGCCAGCAGTGATCCCCCTAGCGGGTACAATGAGCAGTTCTTC.

The V call is TRBV5-1, the J call TRBJ2-7, with TRBD2 matching over 8 bases. Germline loops: CDR1 SGHRS, CDR2 YFSETQ. The CDR3 runs 17 residues. J was trimmed by 0 bases and V by 0 bases; bases with no gene match: 8. The CDR3 loop is CASSLESSGDFSYEQYF. CDR3 DNA sequence: TGCGCCAGCAGCTTGGAGAGTAGCGGGGATTTCTCCTACGAGCAGTACTTC. Complete variable domain (other parts from reference TRBV5-1 and TRBJ2-7): KAGVTQTPRYLIKTRGQQVTLSCSPISGHRSVSWYQQTPGQGLQFLFEYFSETQRNKGNFPGRFSGRQFSNSRSEMNVSTLELGDSALYLCASSLESSGDFSYEQYFGPGTRLTVT.

This clonotype was detected ten times or more. The chain recombines TRBV28 with TRBJ1-4; D remains unclear. Germline V gives CDR1 MDHEN, CDR2 SYDVKM. Trimming took off 7 bases at V and 0 bases at J, with 27 bases between the two ends. There are 20 residues in the CDR3. The CDR3 region has the DNA TGTGCCAGCAAAAGCCTGACGGAGTGGGTCCTCCGTGCAACTAATGAAAAACTGTTTTTT. It yields the protein CASKSLTEWVLRATNEKLFF.